This T cell receptor (beta chain) came from a study of cytomegalovirus exposure and HLA in healthy donors. A multiplex PCR was run with 60 Vbeta primers and 13 Jbeta primers. As processed by the authors: Unique TCR beta chains totaled roughly 80 million in a later count, with roughly 12 million of them shared. Method: immunoSEQ multiplex PCR; TCRdb's copy keeps in-frame clones and lacks some. For V, J and clone size, that table is used; D and trimming come from the DNA. The sample carries fewer than 150,000 clones, over 70% recorded once. Germline CDR1 and CDR2: SGHRS and YFSETQ. The trim removed 4 bases at V and 12 bases at J, leaving 9 bases unmatched. The CDR3 has 13 amino acids.

The receptor's source is a male donor in good health and CMV-seronegative. The specimen sequenced was PBMCs. The rearrangement links TRBV5-1 to TRBJ1-2; 10 nucleotides line up with TRBD1. In DNA form, the CDR3 reads TGCGCCAGCAGCCAGGGACAGGGGTTAGTAGACACCTTC. It is translated as CASSQGQGLVDTF.